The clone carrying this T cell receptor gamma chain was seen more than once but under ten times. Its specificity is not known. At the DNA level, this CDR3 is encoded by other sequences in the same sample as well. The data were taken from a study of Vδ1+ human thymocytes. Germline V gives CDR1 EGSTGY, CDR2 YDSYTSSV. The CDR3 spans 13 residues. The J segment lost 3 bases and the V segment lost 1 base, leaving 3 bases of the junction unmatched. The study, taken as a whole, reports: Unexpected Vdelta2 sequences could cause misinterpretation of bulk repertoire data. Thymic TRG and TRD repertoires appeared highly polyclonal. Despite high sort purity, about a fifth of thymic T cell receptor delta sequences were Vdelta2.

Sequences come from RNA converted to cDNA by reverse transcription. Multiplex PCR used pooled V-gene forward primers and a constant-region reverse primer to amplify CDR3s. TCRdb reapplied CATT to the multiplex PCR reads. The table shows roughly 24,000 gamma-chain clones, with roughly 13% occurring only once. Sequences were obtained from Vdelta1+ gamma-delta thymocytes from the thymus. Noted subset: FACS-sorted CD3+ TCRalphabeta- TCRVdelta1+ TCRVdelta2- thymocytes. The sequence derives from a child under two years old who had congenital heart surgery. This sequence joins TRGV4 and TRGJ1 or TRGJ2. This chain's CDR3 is CATWDGSYYKKLF. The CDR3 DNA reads TGTGCCACCTGGGATGGTAGTTATTATAAGAAACTCTTT.